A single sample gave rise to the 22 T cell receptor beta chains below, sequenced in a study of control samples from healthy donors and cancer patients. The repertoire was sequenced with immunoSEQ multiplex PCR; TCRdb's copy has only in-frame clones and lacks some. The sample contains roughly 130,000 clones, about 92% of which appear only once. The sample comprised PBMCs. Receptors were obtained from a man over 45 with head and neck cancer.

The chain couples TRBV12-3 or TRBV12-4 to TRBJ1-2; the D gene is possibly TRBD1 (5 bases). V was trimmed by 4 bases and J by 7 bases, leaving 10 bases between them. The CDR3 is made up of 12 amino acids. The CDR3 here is CASSWGPAGYTF. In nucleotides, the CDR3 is TGTGCCAGCAGTTGGGGCCCGGCTGGCTACACCTTC.

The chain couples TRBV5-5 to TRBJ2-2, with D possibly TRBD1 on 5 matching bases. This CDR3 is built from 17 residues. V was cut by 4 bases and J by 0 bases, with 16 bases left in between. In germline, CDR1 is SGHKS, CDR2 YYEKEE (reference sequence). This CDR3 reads CASSTSVLQANTGELFF. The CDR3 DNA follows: TGTGCCAGCAGCACCTCAGTGCTACAGGCGAACACCGGGGAGCTGTTTTTT.

CDR3 sequence: CASSLFGEAFF. CDR3 DNA: TGTGCCAGCAGCTTGTTCGGTGAAGCTTTCTTT. The V gene is TRBV5-4, the J gene TRBJ1-1, with D unresolved. Looked up from germline, CDR1 is SGHNT and CDR2 is YYREEE (reference sequence). The V and J ends lost 1 base and 7 bases respectively, with 5 bases between them. This CDR3 contains 11 residues.

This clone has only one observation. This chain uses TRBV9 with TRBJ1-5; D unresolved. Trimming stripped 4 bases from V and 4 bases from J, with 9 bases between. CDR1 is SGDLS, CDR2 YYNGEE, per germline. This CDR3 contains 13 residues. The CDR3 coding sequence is TGTGCCAGCAGCCCCACCTGGAATCAGCCCCAGCATTTT. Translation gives CASSPTWNQPQHF. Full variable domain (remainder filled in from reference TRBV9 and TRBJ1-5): DSGVTQTPKHLITATGQRVTLRCSPRSGDLSVYWYQQSLDQGLQFLIQYYNGEERAKGNILERFSAQQFPDLHSELNLSSLELGDSALYFCASSPTWNQPQHFGDGTRLSIL.

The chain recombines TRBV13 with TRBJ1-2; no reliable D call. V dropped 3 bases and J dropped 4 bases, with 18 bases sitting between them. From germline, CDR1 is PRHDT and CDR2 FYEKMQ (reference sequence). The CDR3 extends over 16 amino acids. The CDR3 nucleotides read TGTGCCAGCAGCTTCCGCTTCCCGATGGTGTTCTATGGCTACACCTTC. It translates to CASSFRFPMVFYGYTF.

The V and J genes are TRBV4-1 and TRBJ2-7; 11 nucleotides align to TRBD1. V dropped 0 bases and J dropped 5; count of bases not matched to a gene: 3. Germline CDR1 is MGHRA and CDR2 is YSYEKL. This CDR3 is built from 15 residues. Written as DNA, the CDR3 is TGCGCCAGCAGCCAAGAGGGACAGGGGGTCGACGAGCAGTACTTC. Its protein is CASSQEGQGVDEQYF.

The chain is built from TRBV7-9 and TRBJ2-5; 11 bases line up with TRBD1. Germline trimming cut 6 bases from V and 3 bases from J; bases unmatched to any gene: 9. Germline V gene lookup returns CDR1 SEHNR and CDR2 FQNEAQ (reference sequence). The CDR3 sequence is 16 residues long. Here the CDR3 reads CASSYLPGQGEETQYF. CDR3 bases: TGTGCCAGCAGTTATCTACCGGGACAGGGGGAAGAGACCCAGTACTTC.

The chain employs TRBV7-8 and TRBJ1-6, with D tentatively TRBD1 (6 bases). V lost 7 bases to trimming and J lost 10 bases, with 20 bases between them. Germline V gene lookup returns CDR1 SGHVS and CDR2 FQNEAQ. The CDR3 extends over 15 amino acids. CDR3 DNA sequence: TGTGCCAGCACCCAATTGGACAGCCTGGGGTCACCCCTCCACTTT. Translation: CASTQLDSLGSPLHF. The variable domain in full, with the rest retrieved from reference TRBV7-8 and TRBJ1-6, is GAGVSQSPRYKVAKRGQDVALRCDPISGHVSLFWYQQALGQGPEFLTYFQNEAQLDKSGLPSDRFFAERPEGSVSTLKIQRTQQEDSAVYLCASTQLDSLGSPLHFGNGTRLTVT.

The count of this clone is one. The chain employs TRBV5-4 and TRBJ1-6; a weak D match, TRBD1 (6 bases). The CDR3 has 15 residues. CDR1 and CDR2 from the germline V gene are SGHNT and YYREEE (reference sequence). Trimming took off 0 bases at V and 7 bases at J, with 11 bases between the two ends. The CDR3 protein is CASSLEWGRNSPLHF. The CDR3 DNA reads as TGTGCCAGCAGCTTGGAATGGGGGCGCAATTCACCCCTCCACTTT.

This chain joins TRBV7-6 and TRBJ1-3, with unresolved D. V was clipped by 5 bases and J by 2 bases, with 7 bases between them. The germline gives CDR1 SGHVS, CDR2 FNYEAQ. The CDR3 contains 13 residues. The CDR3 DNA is TGTGCCAGCAGCGTTGCCCCTGGAAACACCATATATTTT. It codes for CASSVAPGNTIYF.

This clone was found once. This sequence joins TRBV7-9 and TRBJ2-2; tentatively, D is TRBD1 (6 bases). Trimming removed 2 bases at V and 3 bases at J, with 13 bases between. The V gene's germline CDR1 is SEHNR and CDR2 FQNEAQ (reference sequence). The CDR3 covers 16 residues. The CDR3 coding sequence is TGTGCCAGCAGCTTAACCGGGACAATTTACACCGGGGAGCTGTTTTTT. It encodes CASSLTGTIYTGELFF.

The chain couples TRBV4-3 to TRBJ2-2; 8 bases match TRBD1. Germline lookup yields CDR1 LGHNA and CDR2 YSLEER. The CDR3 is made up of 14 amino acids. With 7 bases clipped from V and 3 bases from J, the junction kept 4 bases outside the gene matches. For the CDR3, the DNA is TGCGCCAGCAACCAGGGGGCTGACACCGGGGAGCTGTTTTTT. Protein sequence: CASNQGADTGELFF.

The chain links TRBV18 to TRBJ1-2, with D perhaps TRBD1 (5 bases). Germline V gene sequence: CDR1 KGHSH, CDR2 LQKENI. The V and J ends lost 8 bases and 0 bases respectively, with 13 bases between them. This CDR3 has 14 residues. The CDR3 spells CASHGTAPNYGYTF. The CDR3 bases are TGTGCCAGCCATGGGACGGCCCCTAACTATGGCTACACCTTC.

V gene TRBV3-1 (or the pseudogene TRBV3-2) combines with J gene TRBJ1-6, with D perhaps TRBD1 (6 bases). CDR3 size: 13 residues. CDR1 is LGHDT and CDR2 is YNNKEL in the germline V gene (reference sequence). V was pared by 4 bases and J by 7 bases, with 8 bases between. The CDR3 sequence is CASSRGGNSPLHF. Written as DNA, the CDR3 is TGTGCCAGCAGCCGGGGGGGCAATTCACCCCTCCACTTT.

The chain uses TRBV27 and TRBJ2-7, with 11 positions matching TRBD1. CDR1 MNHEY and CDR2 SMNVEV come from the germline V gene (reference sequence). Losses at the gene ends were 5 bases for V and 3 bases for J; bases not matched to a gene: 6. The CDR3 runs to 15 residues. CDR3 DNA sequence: TGTGCCAGCAGTACCGGGACAGGGGGGATCTACGAGCAGTACTTC. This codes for CASSTGTGGIYEQYF.

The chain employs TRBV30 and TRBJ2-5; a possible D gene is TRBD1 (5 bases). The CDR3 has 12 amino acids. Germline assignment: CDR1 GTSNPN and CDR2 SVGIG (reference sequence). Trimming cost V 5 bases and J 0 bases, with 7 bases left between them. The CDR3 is CAWEQDQETQYF. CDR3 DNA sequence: TGTGCCTGGGAACAGGACCAAGAGACCCAGTACTTC.

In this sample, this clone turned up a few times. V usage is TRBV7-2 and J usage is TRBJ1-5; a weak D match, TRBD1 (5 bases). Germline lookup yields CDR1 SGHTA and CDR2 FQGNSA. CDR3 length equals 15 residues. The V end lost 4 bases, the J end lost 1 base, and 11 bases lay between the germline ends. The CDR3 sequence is CASSSGHLSNQPQHF. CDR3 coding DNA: TGTGCCAGCAGCTCCGGACACCTAAGCAATCAGCCCCAGCATTTT. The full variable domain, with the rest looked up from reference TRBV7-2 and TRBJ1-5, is GAGVSQSPSNKVTEKGKDVELRCDPISGHTALYWYRQSLGQGLEFLIYFQGNSAPDKSGLPSDRFSAERTGGSVSTLTIQRTQQEDSAVYLCASSSGHLSNQPQHFGDGTRLSIL.

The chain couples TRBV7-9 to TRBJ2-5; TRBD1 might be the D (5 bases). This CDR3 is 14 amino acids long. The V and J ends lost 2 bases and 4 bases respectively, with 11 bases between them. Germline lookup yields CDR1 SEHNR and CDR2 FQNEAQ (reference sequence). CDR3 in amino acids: CASSLQVGRETQYF. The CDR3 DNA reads TGTGCCAGCAGCTTACAGGTGGGGCGAGAGACCCAGTACTTC.

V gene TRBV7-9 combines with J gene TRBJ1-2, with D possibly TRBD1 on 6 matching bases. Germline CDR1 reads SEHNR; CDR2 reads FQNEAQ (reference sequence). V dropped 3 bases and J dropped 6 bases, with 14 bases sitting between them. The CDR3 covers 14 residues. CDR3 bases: TGTGCCAGCAGCTTTAGGGGACAAGGAGATGGCTACACCTTC. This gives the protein CASSFRGQGDGYTF.

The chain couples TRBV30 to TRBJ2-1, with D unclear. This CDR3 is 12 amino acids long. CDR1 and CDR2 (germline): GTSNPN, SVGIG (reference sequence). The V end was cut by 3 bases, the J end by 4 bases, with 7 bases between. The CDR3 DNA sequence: TGTGCCTGGAGGGGTTTTTACAATGAGCAGTTCTTC. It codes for CAWRGFYNEQFF.

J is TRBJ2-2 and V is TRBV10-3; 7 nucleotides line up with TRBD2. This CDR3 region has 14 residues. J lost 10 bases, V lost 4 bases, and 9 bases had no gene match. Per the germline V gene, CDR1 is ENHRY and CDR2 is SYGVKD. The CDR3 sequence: CAISGGGYREELFF. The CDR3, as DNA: TGTGCCATCAGTGGCGGGGGATACCGTGAGGAGCTGTTTTTT.

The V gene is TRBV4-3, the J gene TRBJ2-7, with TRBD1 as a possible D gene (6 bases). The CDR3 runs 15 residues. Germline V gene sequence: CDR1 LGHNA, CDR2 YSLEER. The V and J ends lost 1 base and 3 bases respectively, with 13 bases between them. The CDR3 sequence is CASSQGGRGNYEQYF. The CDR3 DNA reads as TGCGCCAGCAGCCAAGGCGGCAGGGGTAACTACGAGCAGTACTTC.